This TCR beta chain was recorded in a study of blood T cell repertoires in COVID-19. Looking at the study overall: COVID-19 samples, acute and convalescent, were from the United States, Italy and Spain. The analysed material was cDNA or gDNA that came from T cells, B-cell-depleted T cells, or PBMCs.

Repertoires were generated with immunoSEQ multiplex PCR, while TCRdb's copy carries only in-frame clones and drops some. The sample shows about 210,000 clones, roughly four fifths of them seen only once. V gave up 3 bases and J gave up 0 bases, with 10 bases separating them. Per germline, CDR1 SGDLS and CDR2 YYNGEE. The CDR3 is 15 amino acids. Comment on this clone: Different DNA sequences within this sample yield the same CDR3.

The chain is built from TRBV9 and TRBJ2-1, with D unresolved. This receptor was taken from a woman in her fifties or sixties with active or convalescent COVID-19. Sequencing used peripheral blood. Here the CDR3 reads CASSAPGGSYNEQFF. CDR3 nucleotide sequence: TGTGCCAGCAGCGCCCCAGGTGGCTCCTACAATGAGCAGTTCTTC.